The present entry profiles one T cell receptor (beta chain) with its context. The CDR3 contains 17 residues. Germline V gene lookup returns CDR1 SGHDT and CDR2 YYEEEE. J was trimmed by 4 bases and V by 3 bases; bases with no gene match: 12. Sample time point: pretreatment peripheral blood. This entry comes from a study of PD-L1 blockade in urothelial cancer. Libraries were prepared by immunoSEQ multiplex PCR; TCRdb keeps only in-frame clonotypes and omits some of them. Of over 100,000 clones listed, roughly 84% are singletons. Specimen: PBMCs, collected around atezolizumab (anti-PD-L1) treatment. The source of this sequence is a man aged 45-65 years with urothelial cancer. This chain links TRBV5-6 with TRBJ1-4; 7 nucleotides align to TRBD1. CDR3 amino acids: CASSWGPGTVYNEKLFF. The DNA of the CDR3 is TGTGCCAGCAGCTGGGGTCCCGGGACAGTTTATAATGAAAAACTGTTTTTT.